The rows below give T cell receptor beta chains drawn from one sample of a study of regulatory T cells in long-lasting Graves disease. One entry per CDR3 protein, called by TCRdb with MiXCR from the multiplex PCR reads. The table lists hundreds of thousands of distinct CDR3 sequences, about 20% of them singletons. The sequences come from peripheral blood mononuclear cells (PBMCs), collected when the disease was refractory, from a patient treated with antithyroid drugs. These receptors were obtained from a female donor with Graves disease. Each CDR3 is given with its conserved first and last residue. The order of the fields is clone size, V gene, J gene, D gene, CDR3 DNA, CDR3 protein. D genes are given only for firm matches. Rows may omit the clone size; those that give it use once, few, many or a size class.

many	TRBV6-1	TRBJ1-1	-	TGTGCCAGCAGGGGAGGGCGGACAGAAGCTTTCTTT	CASRGGRTEAFF
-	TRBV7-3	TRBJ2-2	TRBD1	TGTGCCAGCAGCTCCGGGACAGGGTGGAACACCGGGGAGCTGTTTTTT	CASSSGTGWNTGELFF
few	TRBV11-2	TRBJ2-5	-	TGTGCCAGCAGCCCGGGATCGGCAGCCCCCCAGTATGAGACCCAGTACTTC	CASSPGSAAPQYETQYF
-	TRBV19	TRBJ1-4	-	TGTGCCAGTAGTTGGACGGGCCCTAATGAAAAACTGTTTTTT	CASSWTGPNEKLFF
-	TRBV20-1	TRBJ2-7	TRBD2	TGCAGTGTCAGAAGGGCGGGAGAGACCTACGAGCAGTACTTC	CSVRRAGETYEQYF
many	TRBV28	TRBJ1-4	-	TGTGCCAGCAGTTTTGATAGAGTATCTGCTGAAAAACTGTTTTTT	CASSFDRVSAEKLFF
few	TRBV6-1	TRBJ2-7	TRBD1	TGTGCCAGCAGACAGGGGGCGATCCAGGAGCAGTACTTC	CASRQGAIQEQYF
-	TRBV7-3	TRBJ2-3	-	TGTGCCAGCAGCTTTTATTCGCAGAGTGCTAGCACAGATACGCAGTATTTT	CASSFYSQSASTDTQYF
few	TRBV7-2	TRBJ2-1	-	TGTGCCAGCAGCCGAAGCCCCTCGGCCTACAATGAGCAGTTCTTC	CASSRSPSAYNEQFF
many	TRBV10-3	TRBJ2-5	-	TGTGCCATCAGTGAGACAAACTCGCCGGCTTATCAAGAGACCCAGTACTTC	CAISETNSPAYQETQYF
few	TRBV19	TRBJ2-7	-	TGTGCCAGTACCGCCGGGGCCGGTATTCGCGAGCAGTACTTC	CASTAGAGIREQYF
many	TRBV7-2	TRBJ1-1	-	TGTGCCAGCAGCCTTGGGATTGGTACTGAAGCTTTCTTT	CASSLGIGTEAFF
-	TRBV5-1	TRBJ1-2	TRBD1	TGCGCCAGCAGCTTCACCGGGACAGGTGGTCAAGGCTACACCTTC	CASSFTGTGGQGYTF
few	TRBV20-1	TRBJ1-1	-	TGCAGTGCTAGAGGGGGGCAAATAACTGAAGCTTTCTTT	CSARGGQITEAFF
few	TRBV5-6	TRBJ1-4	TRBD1	TGTGCCAGCAGCTTGGCGACAGGGGTAGGTGAAAAACTGTTTTTT	CASSLATGVGEKLFF
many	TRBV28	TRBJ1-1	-	TGTGCCAGCAGTTTAACCTTTTTTGGGGGGCGCGGGATCCCTTCTCGAGGCTTT	CASSLTFFGGRGIPSRGF
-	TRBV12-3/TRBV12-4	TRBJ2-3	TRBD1	TGTGCCAGCAGTTCAAGCAGGGGGCGCGCAGATACGCAGTATTTT	CASSSSRGRADTQYF
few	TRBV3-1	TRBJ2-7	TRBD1	TGTGCCAGCAGCCACTCCGCGGGACAGGGCGAGCAGTACTTC	CASSHSAGQGEQYF
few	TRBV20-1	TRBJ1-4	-	TGCAGTGCTAGAAGCGATAATGAAAAACTGTTTTTT	CSARSDNEKLFF
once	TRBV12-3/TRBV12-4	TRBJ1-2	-	TGTGCCACCTCCGGTCTTAACTATGGCTACACCTTC	CATSGLNYGYTF
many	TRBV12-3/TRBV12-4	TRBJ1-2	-	TGTGCCAGCAGTCAGACAGGCAGGGGCATATATGGCTACACCTTC	CASSQTGRGIYGYTF
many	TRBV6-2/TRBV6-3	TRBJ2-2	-	TGTGCCAGCAGTTCCGACAGCGCGAACACCGGGGAGCTGTTTTTT	CASSSDSANTGELFF
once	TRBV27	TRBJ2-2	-	TGTGCCAGCAGTTTCTCGCGATCGAACACCGGGGAGCTGTTTTTT	CASSFSRSNTGELFF
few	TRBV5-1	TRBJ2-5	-	TGCGCCAGCAGCATAAACACCCAAGAGACCCAGTACTTC	CASSINTQETQYF
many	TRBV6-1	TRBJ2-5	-	TGTGCCAGCAGTGGTATCAGTCTGGAGACCCAGTACTTC	CASSGISLETQYF
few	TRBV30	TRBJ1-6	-	TGTGCCTGGAGTTCCGACAGGTCTTGGACGTCACCCCTCCACTTT	CAWSSDRSWTSPLHF
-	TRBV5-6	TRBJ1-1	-	TGTGCCAGCACCCTGGCTTATGCGAACACTGAAGCTTTCTTT	CASTLAYANTEAFF
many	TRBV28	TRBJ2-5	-	TGTGCCAGCAGTTTAACAGTACAAGAGACCCAGTACTTC	CASSLTVQETQYF
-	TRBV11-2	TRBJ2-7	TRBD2	TGTGCCAGCAGCCGCGCCGGGGGGACCTACGAGCGGTACTTC	CASSRAGGTYERYF
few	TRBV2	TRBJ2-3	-	TGTGCCAGCAGGTTACAGAGGGCTGGGATAGATACGCAGTATTTT	CASRLQRAGIDTQYF
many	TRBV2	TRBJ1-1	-	TGTGCCGGCCGAGGGGGGACGCAGAACACTGAAGCTTTCTTT	CAGRGGTQNTEAFF
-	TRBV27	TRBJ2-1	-	TGTGCCAGCAGTTTATCGGATTACAATGAGCAGTTCTTC	CASSLSDYNEQFF
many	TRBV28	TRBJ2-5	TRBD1	TGTGCCAGCAGTTTACCAGGGGGAACCAAGAAGACCCAGTACTTC	CASSLPGGTKKTQYF
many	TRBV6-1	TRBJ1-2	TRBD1	TGTGCCAGCAGTGAGTTACAGGGGTTTGGCTACACCTTC	CASSELQGFGYTF
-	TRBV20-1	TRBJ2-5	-	TGCAGTGCTACGTATGGAGGGTCCGGATTAGAGACCCAGTACTTC	CSATYGGSGLETQYF
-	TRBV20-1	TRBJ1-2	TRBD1	TGCAGTGCTAGGTTAGGGGGCGCGGAAGGCTACACCTTC	CSARLGGAEGYTF
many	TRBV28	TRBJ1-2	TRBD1	TGTGCCAGCAGTTTAGCGGGACAGGGCCAACTCAACTATGGCTACACCTTC	CASSLAGQGQLNYGYTF
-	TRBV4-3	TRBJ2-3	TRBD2	TGCGCCAGCAGCCAACGTTCCCGGGAGGTGGGCACAGATACGCAGTATTTT	CASSQRSREVGTDTQYF
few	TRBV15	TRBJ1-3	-	TGTGCCACCAGCAGAGAGATCTCGTACACCATATATTTT	CATSREISYTIYF
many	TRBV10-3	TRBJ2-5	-	TGTGCCATCATGCGGGACACCGATCGGGAGACCCAGTACTTC	CAIMRDTDRETQYF
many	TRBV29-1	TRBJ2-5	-	TGCAGCGTTGAAGAGATGAGGGTCGGTTACTTC	CSVEEMRVGYF
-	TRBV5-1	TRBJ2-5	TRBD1	TGCGCCAGCAGCCAGACAGGGGCCCCAGAAGAGACCCAGTACTTC	CASSQTGAPEETQYF
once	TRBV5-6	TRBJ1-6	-	TGTGCCAGCAGCCTACAGGGTCCGAATTCACCCCTCCACTTT	CASSLQGPNSPLHF
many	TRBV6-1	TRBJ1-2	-	TGTGCCAGCAGCGCGGGATCTAACTATGGCTACACCTTC	CASSAGSNYGYTF
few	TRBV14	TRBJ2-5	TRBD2	TGTGCCAGCAGCCAAGGACTAGCGAAGACCCAGTACTTC	CASSQGLAKTQYF
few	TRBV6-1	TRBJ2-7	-	TGTGCCAGCAGTGCCCGAGCCGGGAATCTCACCTACGAGCAGTACTTC	CASSARAGNLTYEQYF
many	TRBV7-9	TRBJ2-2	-	TGTGCCAGCAGCCTAACCCGTGTCGGGGAGCTGTTTTTT	CASSLTRVGELFF
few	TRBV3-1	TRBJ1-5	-	TGTGCCAGCAGCCAAATGTCGACAGGCACCCAGCCCCAGCATTTT	CASSQMSTGTQPQHF
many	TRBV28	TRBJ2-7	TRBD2	TGTGCCACAACACTAGCGGGGCATTCCTACGAGCAGTACTTC	CATTLAGHSYEQYF
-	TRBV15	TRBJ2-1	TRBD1	TGTGCCACCAGCAGAGATCTCCAGGGGGCAGGTCATGAGCAGTTCTTC	CATSRDLQGAGHEQFF
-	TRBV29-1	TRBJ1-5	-	TGCAGCGTTGAATTGGCATTGGGGGAGCCCCAGCATTTT	CSVELALGEPQHF
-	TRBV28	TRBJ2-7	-	TGTGCCAGCAGGGGTTCCGACTCCCTTTCCTACGAGCAGTACTTC	CASRGSDSLSYEQYF
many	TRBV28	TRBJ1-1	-	TGTGCCAGCAGTCCCCGACTGGTCACTGAAGCTTTCTTT	CASSPRLVTEAFF
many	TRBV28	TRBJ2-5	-	TGTGCCAGCAGCTTAGGGGGAAGGCAAGAGACCCAGTACTTC	CASSLGGRQETQYF
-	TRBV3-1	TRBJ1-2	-	TGTGCCAGCAGCCAAGATTGGGGAGACCGCTATGGCTACACCTTC	CASSQDWGDRYGYTF
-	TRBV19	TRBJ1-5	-	TGTGCCAGTACCCCTAGCGGGGGTAATCAGCCCCAGCATTTT	CASTPSGGNQPQHF
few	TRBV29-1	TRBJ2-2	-	TGCAGCGTTGTAGGGCACACCGGGGAGCTGTTTTTT	CSVVGHTGELFF
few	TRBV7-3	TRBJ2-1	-	TGTGCCAGCAGCTTAACAGGGCTAAACTACAATGAGCAGTTCTTC	CASSLTGLNYNEQFF